The sample holds a few counts of the clone carrying this TCR beta chain. These data come from a study of T-cell reconstitution after alpha-beta-depleted transplantation in children. Unique molecular identifiers were incorporated into the prepared TCRbeta library. In TCRdb, the PCR reads were re-called with MiXCR into one record per CDR3 protein. In the table there are over 300,000 distinct CDR3 sequences, about a tenth of which are singletons. Unmatched junction bases numbered 10, after V lost 4 bases and J lost 6 bases. The length of the CDR3 is 16 residues. CDR1 is SGHTA, CDR2 FQGTGA, per germline. The gene calls are TRBV7-3 and TRBJ2-1, with 9 bases lining up with TRBD2. The sequence was collected from a human donor who donated a stem cell graft to a child with acute lymphoblastic leukemia. This specimen was PBMCs from the stem cell graft donor, taken from the stem cell graft. Written as DNA, the CDR3 is TGTGCCAGCAGCTCAGGCTGGCCTAGCGGGGCCAATGAGCAGTTCTTC. Translating gives CASSSGWPSGANEQFF.